A single sample is the source of the 4 T cell receptor beta chains below, sequenced in a study of blood T cell repertoires in COVID-19. Sequencing was performed with immunoSEQ multiplex PCR; in TCRdb, only in-frame clones are kept and a portion is missing. The sample includes nearly 110,000 clones, 71% of them seen just once. What was sequenced was peripheral blood. These receptors originate from a human donor with acute or convalescent COVID-19. The donor label of this sample is uncertain.

This clone has only a few counts. The rearrangement joins TRBV7-8 to TRBJ2-2; D may be TRBD1 (5 bases). CDR3 length equals 15 residues. V was pared by 5 bases and J by 6 bases, with 16 bases between. CDR1 is SGHVS, CDR2 FQNEAQ, per germline. CDR3 sequence: CASSPLDSLAGELFF. DNA for the CDR3: TGTGCCAGCAGCCCCCTCGACAGCTTAGCCGGGGAGCTGTTTTTT. The entire variable domain, with the rest obtained from reference TRBV7-8 and TRBJ2-2, is as follows: GAGVSQSPRYKVAKRGQDVALRCDPISGHVSLFWYQQALGQGPEFLTYFQNEAQLDKSGLPSDRFFAERPEGSVSTLKIQRTQQEDSAVYLCASSPLDSLAGELFFGEGSRLTVL.

This sequence joins TRBV9 and TRBJ2-3; D is ambiguous. V lost 0 bases to trimming and J lost 1 base, with 3 bases between them. The CDR3 has 13 amino acids. Looked up from germline, CDR1 is SGDLS and CDR2 is YYNGEE. Written as DNA, the CDR3 is TGTGCCAGCAGCGTAGGAGGCACAGATACGCAGTATTTT. Translation: CASSVGGTDTQYF.

The J gene is TRBJ2-1, the V gene TRBV5-4, with 7 bases aligning to TRBD1. This CDR3 region has 13 residues. V gave up 2 bases and J gave up 7 bases; unmatched junction bases: 3. Germline V gene data show CDR1 as SGHNT and CDR2 as YYREEE (reference sequence). CDR3 sequence (DNA): TGTGCCAGCAGCTTTGCAGGGGGTAATGAGCAGTTCTTC. Translated, it gives CASSFAGGNEQFF.

The chain joins TRBV5-1 to TRBJ2-5, with 14 bases lining up with TRBD2. Germline V CDR1 and CDR2: SGHRS, YFSETQ. After removal of 4 bases from V and 5 bases from J, the junction contained 10 bases not matched to a gene. The CDR3 is made up of 17 amino acids. Written as DNA, the CDR3 is TGCGCCAGCAGCCCGGGACTAGCGGGGGCCGGGTTGGAGACCCAGTACTTC. Its protein product is CASSPGLAGAGLETQYF.